This TCR beta chain came from a study of post-analysis software for immune sequencing data. Study observations and caveats: Included in a set of a handful of TRBV segments more frequent in patients than controls were TRBV5-6, TRBV5-1 and TRBV20-1. A significant reduction in normalized Chao1 diversity was observed in multiple sclerosis patients versus controls.

Unique molecular identifiers were built into the TCR beta cDNA libraries. TCRdb passed the PCR reads through MiXCR, listing each CDR3 protein once. Here the sample spans some 370,000 distinct CDR3 sequences, approximately 38% being singletons. The V and J ends lost 4 bases and 2 bases, in that order; junction bases with no gene match: 14. The CDR3 runs to 19 residues. Per germline, CDR1 LGHNA and CDR2 YNFKEQ. This clonotype turned up a few times. Its cognate antigen is unknown. The specimen sequenced was blood. This chain joins TRBV4-2 and TRBJ2-1; 10 bases agree with TRBD2. This sequence was found in a girl between 10 and 17 years old with multiple sclerosis. The DNA of the CDR3 is TGTGCCAGCAGCCCTACGGGTAGCGGGGGGCCTGGCGCCTACAATGAGCAGTTCTTC. Translation: CASSPTGSGGPGAYNEQFF.